A single sample gave rise to the 16 T cell receptor beta chains below, sequenced in a study of blood T cell repertoires in COVID-19. Measured with immunoSEQ multiplex PCR; TCRdb has only the in-frame clones, and not every one. The sample lists roughly 150,000 clones; 83% were seen once. Sequencing used peripheral blood. The receptors derive from a woman aged 80 or over with acute or convalescent COVID-19.

The chain links TRBV5-5 to TRBJ2-2, with D uncertain. Trimming took 7 bases from V and 0 from J, leaving 10 bases between them. The CDR3 covers 14 residues. Looked up from germline, CDR1 is SGHKS and CDR2 is YYEKEE (reference sequence). CDR3 region: CASVQTANTGELFF. The CDR3 DNA follows: TGTGCCAGCGTACAGACCGCGAACACCGGGGAGCTGTTTTTT.

V gene TRBV7-8 combines with J gene TRBJ1-5, with 8 bases matching TRBD1. The germline CDR1 and CDR2 sequences are SGHVS and FQNEAQ. The CDR3 has 14 amino acids. V was pared by 5 bases and J by 4 bases, with 4 bases of the junction left unmatched. As DNA, the CDR3 is TGTGCCAGCAGCCCAACAGGGGGGAATCAGCCCCAGCATTTT. It specifies CASSPTGGNQPQHF. Full variable domain (outside the CDR3, taken from reference TRBV7-8 and TRBJ1-5): GAGVSQSPRYKVAKRGQDVALRCDPISGHVSLFWYQQALGQGPEFLTYFQNEAQLDKSGLPSDRFFAERPEGSVSTLKIQRTQQEDSAVYLCASSPTGGNQPQHFGDGTRLSIL.

The V and J genes are TRBV7-2 and TRBJ2-1, with D perhaps matching TRBD1 (6 bases). Germline V gene lookup returns CDR1 SGHTA and CDR2 FQGNSA. Trimming cost V 6 bases and J 4 bases, with 10 bases left between them. This CDR3 is 13 amino acids long. CDR3 protein: CASRTGSYNEQFF. CDR3 sequence (DNA): TGTGCCAGCAGAACAGGGTCTTACAATGAGCAGTTCTTC.

The gene calls are TRBV9 and TRBJ2-7; the match to TRBD1 covers 7 bases. With 4 bases clipped from V and 0 bases from J, the junction kept 7 bases outside the gene matches. The germline V gene encodes CDR1 SGDLS and CDR2 YYNGEE. The CDR3 sequence is 15 residues long. CDR3 bases: TGTGCCAGCAGCATTGGACAGGTCTTCTCCTACGAGCAGTACTTC. It specifies CASSIGQVFSYEQYF.

This clone was seen once. The rearrangement links TRBV5-1 to TRBJ2-6; D unclear. Per the germline V gene, CDR1 is SGHRS and CDR2 is YFSETQ. The CDR3 covers 14 residues. The V end was cut by 2 bases, the J end by 4 bases, with 7 bases between. For the CDR3, the DNA is TGCGCCAGCAGCTTAATCGTGGGGGCCAACGTCCTGACTTTC. Translated, it gives CASSLIVGANVLTF.

This clone was recorded a few times. DNA for the CDR3: TGTGCCAGCAGGACAGGGACTAATTCACCCCTCCACTTT. It encodes CASRTGTNSPLHF. This chain joins TRBV6-5 and TRBJ1-6; 7 bases match TRBD1. V lost 6 bases to trimming and J lost 6 bases; unmatched junction nucleotides: 2. Germline assignment: CDR1 MNHEY and CDR2 SVGAGI. This CDR3 has 13 residues.

The chain recombines TRBV6-5 with TRBJ1-5, with TRBD1 matching over 9 bases. The ends lost 6 bases at V and 4 bases at J; junction bases unmatched: 7. Per germline, CDR1 MNHEY and CDR2 SVGAGI. The CDR3 loop spans 15 amino acids. CDR3 loop: CASRMDRGPNQPQHF. The CDR3 DNA reads TGTGCCAGCAGGATGGACAGGGGACCTAATCAGCCCCAGCATTTT.

The chain combines TRBV11-1 with TRBJ1-1; the D gene is possibly TRBD1 (5 bases). The CDR3 runs to 14 residues. Trimming removed 3 bases at V and 0 bases at J, with 8 bases between. Germline V gives CDR1 SGHAT, CDR2 FQDESV (reference sequence). In DNA, the CDR3 is TGTGCCAGCAGCTTGGGGCCCTTGAACACTGAAGCTTTCTTT. Its translation is CASSLGPLNTEAFF.

The chain is built from TRBV7-2 and TRBJ1-2; D not certain. This CDR3 is built from 13 residues. Per germline, CDR1 SGHTA and CDR2 FQGNSA. Trimming shortened V by 5 bases and J by 8 bases, and 15 bases separated the two germline ends. This chain's CDR3 is CASSAAPSRGYTF. For the CDR3, the DNA is TGTGCCAGCAGCGCCGCCCCTTCGCGGGGCTACACCTTC.

The table lists this clone with a count of one. The chain employs TRBV28 and TRBJ1-1; TRBD1 matches at 9 bases. The CDR3 has 14 residues. Germline V gives CDR1 MDHEN, CDR2 SYDVKM. J lost 4 bases, V lost 7 bases, and 7 bases had no gene match. CDR3 region: CASKIQGAVTEAFF. DNA of the CDR3: TGTGCCAGCAAGATACAGGGGGCGGTCACTGAAGCTTTCTTT.

The chain couples TRBV5-6 to TRBJ1-2; a possible D gene is TRBD1 (5 bases). The CDR3 runs 15 residues. Germline lookup yields CDR1 SGHDT and CDR2 YYEEEE. V was shortened by 0 bases and J by 5 bases, with 14 bases between the two germline ends. The CDR3: CASSLVGPGSYGYTF. The DNA of the CDR3 is TGTGCCAGCAGCTTGGTAGGTCCAGGGTCTTATGGCTACACCTTC.

The chain is built from TRBV9 and TRBJ2-1; TRBD1 matches at 10 bases. The CDR3 is 14 residues long. The V segment lost 4 bases and the J segment 6 bases; nucleotides outside the gene matches: 4. Per germline, CDR1 SGDLS and CDR2 YYNGEE. CDR3 coding DNA: TGTGCCAGCAGCCGGACAGGGGGGGGCAATGAGCAGTTCTTC. Amino acids: CASSRTGGGNEQFF.

Concerning this clone itself: The same CDR3 can be traced to other DNA sequences in this sample. The chain links TRBV6-5 to TRBJ1-1; D is ambiguous. From germline, CDR1 is MNHEY and CDR2 SVGAGI. The CDR3 loop spans 13 amino acids. Trimming stripped 3 bases from V and 1 base from J, with 6 bases between. The CDR3 nucleotides read TGTGCCAGCAGTTATGGGAGGAACACTGAAGCTTTCTTT. Its translation: CASSYGRNTEAFF.

The chain's CDR3 is CASSTTPGQDNSPLHF. The CDR3 bases are TGTGCCAGTAGCACTACACCGGGACAGGATAATTCACCCCTCCACTTT. The gene calls are TRBV19 and TRBJ1-6; 8 nucleotides match TRBD1. Losses at the gene ends were 6 bases for V and 5 bases for J; bases not matched to a gene: 9. The CDR3 contains 16 residues. Germline CDR1 reads LNHDA; CDR2 reads SQIVND (reference sequence).

V gene TRBV5-4 combines with J gene TRBJ2-5; 12 positions agree with TRBD2. The CDR3 loop spans 17 amino acids. Germline CDR1 and CDR2: SGHNT and YYREEE (reference sequence). V was clipped by 4 bases and J by 4 bases; unmatched bases: 11. In DNA, the CDR3 is TGTGCCAGCAGCGGCGGCCCGACTAGCGGGAGTGGAGAGACCCAGTACTTC. It codes for CASSGGPTSGSGETQYF.

The rearrangement links TRBV7-9 to TRBJ2-5; 12 nucleotides match TRBD2. The germline CDR1 and CDR2 sequences are SEHNR and FQNEAQ (reference sequence). V shed 6 bases, J shed 1 base, and the junction held 6 bases outside the gene matches. The CDR3 loop spans 16 amino acids. The CDR3 DNA sequence: TGTGCCAGCAGTTCCGGGACTAGCGGGCTCCAAGAGACCCAGTACTTC. Translation: CASSSGTSGLQETQYF. The variable domain in full, completed from reference TRBV7-9 and TRBJ2-5, reads DTGVSQNPRHKITKRGQNVTFRCDPISEHNRLYWYRQTLGQGPEFLTYFQNEAQLEKSRLLSDRFSAERPKGSFSTLEIQRTEQGDSAMYLCASSSGTSGLQETQYFGPGTRLLVL.